This T cell receptor (beta chain) was captured in a study of cytomegalovirus exposure and HLA in healthy donors. Overall study context: In a later analysis, the 110 or so validation repertoires were reported to have used the same platform as the 600 to 700 first-cohort repertoires.

Study-wide points: Rare TCR sequences predominated, though certain public TCRs were found in many donors. Three CMV-associated chains proved CMV antigen-specific in vitro.

The method was immunoSEQ multiplex PCR; TCRdb's version includes in-frame clones alone and lacks a portion of them. This repertoire shows under 150,000 clones, roughly 90% found once; its top ten account for around 6%. In the case of this clone: Its matching antigen is unknown.

The CDR3 extends over 14 amino acids. V was cut by 5 bases and J by 1 base, with 12 bases left in between. Germline CDR1 is LNHNV and CDR2 is YYDKDF (reference sequence). A roughly 120-subject validation cohort, separate from the approximately 690-subject first cohort, supplied the donors. The specimen sequenced was PBMCs. The chain links TRBV15 to TRBJ2-7; D is ambiguous. The clonotype was recovered from a woman aged 18-29 years in good health and CMV-seropositive. For the CDR3, the DNA is TGTGCCACCAGCCCGGTTCAGGCATCCTACGAGCAGTACTTC. The encoded protein is CATSPVQASYEQYF.